The rows below give T cell receptor beta chains drawn from one sample of a study of blood T cell repertoires in COVID-19. The data were produced by immunoSEQ multiplex PCR, yet TCRdb's version contains in-frame clones alone and is incomplete. Seen here are around 300,000 clones, roughly 90% observed once, and the top ten hold 0.94%. The sequencing input was peripheral blood. The receptors were sampled from a woman between 35 and 50 years old who had recovered from COVID-19. CDR3s include the opening cysteine and the closing phenylalanine or tryptophan. Fields, in order: clone size, V gene, D gene, J gene, CDR3 protein, CDR3 DNA. A D gene is named only where the DNA matches it firmly. Size values are once, few and many counts, or a class for expanded clones, and some rows have none.

clone size: -; V gene: TRBV5-5; D gene: -; J gene: TRBJ1-4; CDR3 protein: CASSPDGVREKLFF; CDR3 DNA: TGTGCCAGCAGCCCGGACGGGGTGCGGGAAAAACTGTTTTTT
clone size: -; V gene: TRBV28; D gene: -; J gene: TRBJ2-1; CDR3 protein: CASTPEDPYNEQFF; CDR3 DNA: TGTGCCAGCACCCCAGAGGATCCCTACAATGAGCAGTTCTTC
clone size: few; V gene: TRBV6-5; D gene: TRBD1; J gene: TRBJ2-5; CDR3 protein: CASRPGQGWKETQYF; CDR3 DNA: TGTGCCAGCAGGCCGGGACAGGGATGGAAAGAGACCCAGTACTTC
clone size: -; V gene: TRBV2; D gene: -; J gene: TRBJ2-1; CDR3 protein: CASSEGYRYNEQFF; CDR3 DNA: TGTGCCAGCAGTGAGGGCTATCGGTACAATGAGCAGTTCTTC
clone size: -; V gene: TRBV25-1; D gene: -; J gene: TRBJ1-6; CDR3 protein: CASAEGTSPLHF; CDR3 DNA: TGTGCCAGCGCGGAGGGTACTTCACCCCTCCACTTT
clone size: -; V gene: TRBV19; D gene: -; J gene: TRBJ1-1; CDR3 protein: CASSIDLNGWNTEAFF; CDR3 DNA: TGTGCCAGTAGTATAGATCTGAACGGGTGGAACACTGAAGCTTTCTTT
clone size: -; V gene: TRBV2; D gene: -; J gene: TRBJ2-3; CDR3 protein: CASGGGAPGADTQYF; CDR3 DNA: TGTGCCAGTGGGGGGGGCGCCCCAGGGGCAGATACGCAGTATTTT
clone size: -; V gene: TRBV3-1/TRBV3-2; D gene: -; J gene: TRBJ2-7; CDR3 protein: CASSPQRVSYEQYF; CDR3 DNA: TGTGCCAGCAGCCCACAGCGGGTTAGCTACGAGCAGTACTTC
clone size: -; V gene: TRBV18; D gene: -; J gene: TRBJ1-6; CDR3 protein: CASSLDRDSPLHF; CDR3 DNA: TGTGCCAGCTCACTCGACAGAGATTCACCCCTCCACTTT
clone size: -; V gene: TRBV27; D gene: -; J gene: TRBJ2-7; CDR3 protein: CASSPERVPADEQYF; CDR3 DNA: TGTGCCAGCAGCCCGGAGCGGGTCCCAGCTGACGAGCAGTACTTC
clone size: -; V gene: TRBV25-1; D gene: TRBD2; J gene: TRBJ2-3; CDR3 protein: CASSRLAGSTDTQYF; CDR3 DNA: TGTGCCAGCAGTAGACTAGCGGGAAGCACAGATACGCAGTATTTT
clone size: -; V gene: TRBV2; D gene: -; J gene: TRBJ2-7; CDR3 protein: CASSSLALTYEQYF; CDR3 DNA: TGTGCCAGCAGTAGTCTAGCGTTAACCTACGAGCAGTACTTC
clone size: -; V gene: TRBV19; D gene: TRBD1; J gene: TRBJ2-1; CDR3 protein: CASSMTGFQTNEQFF; CDR3 DNA: TGTGCCAGTAGTATGACAGGGTTCCAGACCAATGAGCAGTTCTTC
clone size: -; V gene: TRBV5-1; D gene: TRBD1; J gene: TRBJ1-4; CDR3 protein: CASSYTGGGEKLFF; CDR3 DNA: TGCGCCAGCAGCTACACAGGGGGTGGTGAAAAACTGTTTTTT
clone size: -; V gene: TRBV6-1; D gene: -; J gene: TRBJ1-6; CDR3 protein: CASSEGTASSSPLHF; CDR3 DNA: TGTGCCAGCAGTGAAGGGACTGCCTCAAGCTCACCCCTCCACTTT
clone size: -; V gene: TRBV5-1; D gene: TRBD2; J gene: TRBJ2-3; CDR3 protein: CASSLGLAGGISTDTQYF; CDR3 DNA: TGCGCCAGCAGCTTGGGACTAGCGGGAGGGATCAGCACAGATACGCAGTATTTT
clone size: -; V gene: TRBV9; D gene: -; J gene: TRBJ2-5; CDR3 protein: CASSVGSLDQETQYF; CDR3 DNA: TGTGCCAGCAGCGTAGGGAGCCTGGACCAAGAGACCCAGTACTTC
clone size: many; V gene: TRBV6-5; D gene: -; J gene: TRBJ2-1; CDR3 protein: CASSYSQVGEQFF; CDR3 DNA: TGTGCCAGCAGTTACTCGCAGGTTGGTGAGCAGTTCTTC
clone size: -; V gene: TRBV2; D gene: TRBD2; J gene: TRBJ2-7; CDR3 protein: CASSEALLTSAHEQYF; CDR3 DNA: TGTGCCAGCAGTGAAGCGCTTCTGACTAGCGCCCACGAGCAGTACTTC
clone size: -; V gene: TRBV29-1; D gene: TRBD2; J gene: TRBJ2-1; CDR3 protein: CSVELAGGSSYNEQFF; CDR3 DNA: TGCAGCGTTGAACTAGCGGGAGGGTCCTCCTACAATGAGCAGTTCTTC
clone size: -; V gene: TRBV19; D gene: -; J gene: TRBJ1-1; CDR3 protein: CASSNLGAEGTEAFF; CDR3 DNA: TGTGCCAGTAGTAATTTGGGGGCGGAAGGCACTGAAGCTTTCTTT
clone size: -; V gene: TRBV7-2; D gene: -; J gene: TRBJ2-5; CDR3 protein: CASSTGTHQETQYF; CDR3 DNA: TGTGCCAGCAGCACTGGGACTCACCAAGAGACCCAGTACTTC
clone size: -; V gene: TRBV19; D gene: -; J gene: TRBJ1-2; CDR3 protein: CASSIGDYGYTF; CDR3 DNA: TGTGCCAGTAGTATAGGAGACTATGGCTACACCTTC
clone size: -; V gene: TRBV13; D gene: TRBD1; J gene: TRBJ2-7; CDR3 protein: CASSLMGQGGYEQYF; CDR3 DNA: TGTGCCAGCAGCTTGATGGGACAGGGGGGCTACGAGCAGTACTTC
clone size: -; V gene: TRBV9; D gene: TRBD2; J gene: TRBJ2-3; CDR3 protein: CASSSSGSTDTQYF; CDR3 DNA: TGTGCCAGCAGCTCTAGCGGGAGCACAGATACGCAGTATTTT
clone size: -; V gene: TRBV28; D gene: TRBD2; J gene: TRBJ2-3; CDR3 protein: CASSLGLAGETDTQYF; CDR3 DNA: TGTGCCAGCAGTTTGGGACTAGCGGGAGAGACAGATACGCAGTATTTT
clone size: -; V gene: TRBV19; D gene: -; J gene: TRBJ1-2; CDR3 protein: CASKRNGGEEIYGYTF; CDR3 DNA: TGTGCCAGTAAACGCAATGGTGGGGAGGAGATCTATGGCTACACCTTC
clone size: once; V gene: TRBV19; D gene: TRBD2; J gene: TRBJ2-1; CDR3 protein: CASSMGPSLAGVHEQFF; CDR3 DNA: TGTGCCAGTAGTATGGGCCCCAGCCTAGCGGGAGTCCATGAGCAGTTCTTC
clone size: -; V gene: TRBV10-1; D gene: TRBD1; J gene: TRBJ2-7; CDR3 protein: CASSDSRTGAYEQYF; CDR3 DNA: TGCGCCAGCAGTGACTCAAGGACAGGGGCCTACGAGCAGTACTTC
clone size: -; V gene: TRBV19; D gene: -; J gene: TRBJ1-1; CDR3 protein: CASSISGSTEAFF; CDR3 DNA: TGTGCCAGTAGTATCAGTGGTTCCACTGAAGCTTTCTTT
clone size: -; V gene: TRBV27; D gene: -; J gene: TRBJ2-3; CDR3 protein: CASSLVRLRDTQYF; CDR3 DNA: TGTGCCAGCAGTTTAGTGCGACTTAGGGATACGCAGTATTTT
clone size: -; V gene: TRBV24-1; D gene: -; J gene: TRBJ2-3; CDR3 protein: CASAGPTDTQYF; CDR3 DNA: TGTGCCTCAGCAGGGCCCACAGATACGCAGTATTTT
clone size: -; V gene: TRBV19; D gene: -; J gene: TRBJ1-2; CDR3 protein: CASTSPGNYGYTF; CDR3 DNA: TGTGCCAGTACCTCACCCGGGAACTATGGCTACACCTTC
clone size: -; V gene: TRBV30; D gene: TRBD2; J gene: TRBJ2-7; CDR3 protein: CAWAGTSGRILGGEQYF; CDR3 DNA: TGTGCCTGGGCCGGGACTAGCGGGAGAATCTTGGGAGGCGAGCAGTACTTC
clone size: -; V gene: TRBV7-9; D gene: TRBD1; J gene: TRBJ1-2; CDR3 protein: CASSGSDRGDGYTF; CDR3 DNA: TGTGCCAGCAGCGGTTCCGACAGGGGCGATGGCTACACCTTC
clone size: -; V gene: TRBV14; D gene: -; J gene: TRBJ2-1; CDR3 protein: CASSPGSYNEQFF; CDR3 DNA: TGTGCCAGCAGCCCAGGTTCCTACAATGAGCAGTTCTTC
clone size: -; V gene: TRBV6-5; D gene: -; J gene: TRBJ2-2; CDR3 protein: CASFRGIADTGELFF; CDR3 DNA: TGTGCCAGCTTCCGCGGGATAGCGGACACCGGGGAGCTGTTTTTT
clone size: -; V gene: TRBV6-5; D gene: TRBD1; J gene: TRBJ1-1; CDR3 protein: CASSSRTGLQNTEAFF; CDR3 DNA: TGTGCCAGCAGTTCCAGGACAGGCCTTCAGAACACTGAAGCTTTCTTT
clone size: -; V gene: TRBV9; D gene: TRBD1; J gene: TRBJ1-1; CDR3 protein: CASRGGQGNTEAFF; CDR3 DNA: TGTGCCAGCAGGGGGGGACAGGGGAACACTGAAGCTTTCTTT
clone size: once; V gene: TRBV12-3/TRBV12-4; D gene: TRBD1; J gene: TRBJ1-2; CDR3 protein: CASSSGGYGYTF; CDR3 DNA: TGTGCCAGCAGTTCAGGGGGCTATGGCTACACCTTC
clone size: -; V gene: TRBV19; D gene: -; J gene: TRBJ2-3; CDR3 protein: CASSWTGGADTQYF; CDR3 DNA: TGTGCCAGTAGTTGGACTGGTGGCGCAGATACGCAGTATTTT
clone size: -; V gene: TRBV10-2; D gene: TRBD2; J gene: TRBJ2-1; CDR3 protein: CASRFAGDSHNEQFF; CDR3 DNA: TGCGCCAGCAGGTTCGCGGGAGATTCCCACAATGAGCAGTTCTTC
clone size: -; V gene: TRBV28; D gene: -; J gene: TRBJ1-5; CDR3 protein: CASSRSDSRYEQPQHF; CDR3 DNA: TGTGCCAGCAGCCGGTCGGACAGTCGATACGAACAGCCCCAGCATTTT
clone size: -; V gene: TRBV30; D gene: -; J gene: TRBJ2-5; CDR3 protein: CAWRGANQETQYF; CDR3 DNA: TGTGCCTGGAGGGGGGCAAACCAAGAGACCCAGTACTTC
clone size: -; V gene: TRBV2; D gene: TRBD1; J gene: TRBJ2-1; CDR3 protein: CASSEPEDRGFYNEQFF; CDR3 DNA: TGTGCCAGCAGTGAACCCGAGGACAGGGGTTTTTACAATGAGCAGTTCTTC
clone size: -; V gene: TRBV18; D gene: -; J gene: TRBJ1-5; CDR3 protein: CASSPNRVDQPQHF; CDR3 DNA: TGTGCCAGCTCACCAAACAGGGTGGACCAGCCCCAGCATTTT
clone size: few; V gene: TRBV9; D gene: -; J gene: TRBJ1-6; CDR3 protein: CASSDRDDSPLHF; CDR3 DNA: TGTGCCAGCAGCGACAGGGATGATTCACCCCTCCACTTT
clone size: -; V gene: TRBV29-1; D gene: TRBD2; J gene: TRBJ2-7; CDR3 protein: CSVLPGTSGTTYEQYF; CDR3 DNA: TGCAGCGTCCTTCCCGGGACTAGCGGGACAACCTACGAGCAGTACTTC